This entry lists 7 T cell receptor beta chains sequenced from one sample in a study of blood T cell repertoires in COVID-19. Data came from immunoSEQ multiplex PCR; TCRdb stores just in-frame clones and leaves some out. The table lists around 150,000 clones, 75% to 90% of them singletons. Sequenced: peripheral blood. The receptors here all came from a human donor with acute or convalescent COVID-19. The donor label of this sample is uncertain.

The chain employs TRBV7-8 and TRBJ2-1; no clear D. V lost 0 bases to trimming and J lost 7 bases, with 19 bases between them. Germline CDR1 reads SGHVS; CDR2 reads FQNEAQ. The CDR3 length is 17 residues. The CDR3: CASSLASGRVPSNEQFF. The CDR3 DNA sequence: TGTGCCAGCAGCTTAGCGTCCGGCCGAGTCCCTAGTAATGAGCAGTTCTTC.

This chain links TRBV7-2 with TRBJ1-5, with D possibly being TRBD1 (6 bases). The CDR3 length is 14 residues. Trimming shortened V by 5 bases and J by 7 bases, and 15 bases separated the two germline ends. The V gene's germline CDR1 is SGHTA and CDR2 FQGNSA. CDR3 sequence: CASSPTGPQQPQHF. For the CDR3, the DNA is TGTGCCAGCAGCCCGACAGGACCTCAACAGCCCCAGCATTTT.

The J gene is TRBJ2-2, the V gene TRBV2; 8 bases are shared with TRBD1. The CDR3 extends over 17 amino acids. Germline CDR1 is SNHLY and CDR2 is FYNNEI. The V segment lost 3 bases and the J segment 1 base; nucleotides outside the gene matches: 7. The CDR3 DNA is TGTGCCAGCAGTGATAAGGGACAGGTTCGGAACACCGGGGAGCTGTTTTTT. Translation gives CASSDKGQVRNTGELFF.

CDR3 protein: CAWSPRERGRRAFF. DNA of the CDR3: TGTGCCTGGAGTCCCCGCGAAAGGGGGCGCCGGGCTTTCTTT. This chain joins TRBV30 and TRBJ1-1; 7 nucleotides match TRBD1. The CDR3 is made up of 14 amino acids. Germline V gene data show CDR1 as GTSNPN and CDR2 as SVGIG (reference sequence). V trimming: 2 bases; J trimming: 11 bases; junction bases outside the gene matches: 14.

The chain has TRBV19 and TRBJ2-7; D is perhaps TRBD2 (6 bases). The CDR3 is 13 residues long. Trimming stripped 7 bases from V and 6 bases from J, with 16 bases between. Germline values: CDR1 LNHDA, CDR2 SQIVND (reference sequence). In DNA form, the CDR3 reads TGTGCCAGTACCCCCTCGGCGGGGCGCGAGCAGTACTTC. Translation: CASTPSAGREQYF.

This clone came up a few times. V usage is TRBV12-3 or TRBV12-4 and J usage is TRBJ1-2; D uncertain. There are 13 residues in the CDR3. With 6 bases removed from V and 7 bases from J, the gap between germline ends came to 15 bases. As DNA, the CDR3 is TGTGCCAGCAGCCCACTTCCCTCTAGTGGCTACACCTTC. Protein product: CASSPLPSSGYTF.

This clone came up once. V and J are TRBV7-7 and TRBJ2-2; 14 bases fit TRBD2. Germline V CDR1 and CDR2: SSHAT, FNYEAQ (reference sequence). CDR3 size: 16 residues. The V segment lost 5 bases and the J segment 6 bases; nucleotides outside the gene matches: 5. CDR3 in amino acids: CASSPRTSGGSGELFF. DNA for the CDR3: TGTGCCAGCAGCCCGCGGACTAGCGGGGGGTCCGGGGAGCTGTTTTTT. The full variable domain, its missing parts supplied by reference TRBV7-7 and TRBJ2-2, is GAGVSQSPRYKVTKRGQDVTLRCDPISSHATLYWYQQALGQGPEFLTYFNYEAQPDKSGLPSDRFSAERPEGSISTLTIQRTEQRDSAMYRCASSPRTSGGSGELFFGEGSRLTVL.